These 12 T cell receptor beta chains came from one sample sequenced in a study of a mutant IDH1 vaccine in newly diagnosed glioma. Specified time point: week 5, during vaccination. Vaccination used 300 ug of mutant IDH1 20-mer peptide per dose, with topical imiquimod. The repertoire was sequenced with immunoSEQ multiplex PCR; TCRdb's copy has only in-frame clones and lacks some. The sample contains approximately 57,000 clones, 82% of which appear only once. Antigen specificity for these receptors is unknown. The source was PBMCs, collected from a glioma patient whose treatment included an IDH1 peptide vaccine. Every receptor here comes from a woman between 18 and 29 years old with glioma. Some clones in this sample may be carry-over from other donors' samples.

The chain couples TRBV7-9 to TRBJ1-5, with D maybe TRBD1 (6 bases). Trimming stripped 1 base from V and 6 bases from J, with 10 bases between. Germline-derived CDR1 and CDR2 are SEHNR and FQNEAQ (reference sequence). The CDR3 sequence is 14 residues long. The DNA of the CDR3 is TGTGCCAGCAGCTTAGGGGGGGCGATTCAGCCCCAGCATTTT. Translating gives CASSLGGAIQPQHF.

V usage is TRBV7-8 and J usage is TRBJ1-1, with 7 bases aligning to TRBD1. The CDR3 consists of 11 residues. The germline V gene has CDR1 SGHVS and CDR2 FQNEAQ. J lost 7 bases, V lost 5 bases, and 1 base had no gene match. The CDR3 loop is CASSQGVEAFF. Written as DNA, the CDR3 is TGTGCCAGCAGCCAGGGGGTTGAAGCTTTCTTT.

This clone showed up just once. This rearrangement joins TRBV7-2 to TRBJ2-1, with 11 bases identical to TRBD2. The CDR3 has 16 amino acids. Germline loops: CDR1 SGHTA, CDR2 FQGNSA. J lost 3 bases, V lost 4 bases, and 5 bases had no gene match. The CDR3 is CASSSRLAGSYNEQFF. The CDR3 region has the DNA TGTGCCAGCAGCTCCAGACTAGCGGGAAGCTACAATGAGCAGTTCTTC. Combining the CDR3 with reference TRBV7-2 and TRBJ2-1 gives the whole variable domain GAGVSQSPSNKVTEKGKDVELRCDPISGHTALYWYRQSLGQGLEFLIYFQGNSAPDKSGLPSDRFSAERTGGSVSTLTIQRTQQEDSAVYLCASSSRLAGSYNEQFFGPGTRLTVL.

The chain couples TRBV2 to TRBJ2-1; 10 nucleotides agree with TRBD2. CDR3 length equals 15 residues. V lost 7 bases and J lost 8; bases outside the gene matches: 11. The germline CDR1 and CDR2 sequences are SNHLY and FYNNEI. CDR3: CASTILAGARDEQFF. The CDR3 bases are TGTGCCAGCACTATCCTAGCGGGAGCGCGCGATGAGCAGTTCTTC. Filled out from reference TRBV2 and TRBJ2-1, the complete variable domain reads EPEVTQTPSHQVTQMGQEVILRCVPISNHLYFYWYRQILGQKVEFLVSFYNNEISEKSEIFDDQFSVERPDGSNFTLKIRSTKLEDSAMYFCASTILAGARDEQFFGPGTRLTVL.

The table lists this clone with a few counts. The chain links TRBV11-2 to TRBJ2-7; D possibly uses TRBD1 or TRBD2 (6 bases each). With 5 bases removed from V and 0 bases from J, the gap between germline ends came to 14 bases. Germline V gene sequence: CDR1 SGHAT, CDR2 FQNNGV. This CDR3 contains 15 residues. CDR3 residues: CASSPGAGTSYEQYF. DNA for the CDR3: TGTGCCAGCAGCCCAGGGGCGGGAACCTCCTACGAGCAGTACTTC.

The chain is built from TRBV5-1 and TRBJ2-1; 7 bases agree with TRBD1. The CDR3 length is 15 residues. Germline CDR1 and CDR2: SGHRS and YFSETQ. V lost 4 bases and J lost 6; bases outside the gene matches: 10. CDR3 sequence (DNA): TGCGCCAGCAGCCCTACACAGGGGTTCGGCAATGAGCAGTTCTTC. Amino acid sequence: CASSPTQGFGNEQFF.

Only one count was recorded for this clone. This rearrangement joins TRBV7-2 to TRBJ1-2; D might be TRBD1 (5 bases). Looked up from germline, CDR1 is SGHTA and CDR2 is FQGNSA. This CDR3 contains 14 residues. V was trimmed by 5 bases and J by 7 bases, leaving 17 bases between them. The CDR3: CASSRRQQSSGYTF. CDR3 nucleotide sequence: TGTGCCAGCAGCCGGAGACAGCAGAGTAGTGGCTACACCTTC.

This clone was recorded only once. This chain uses TRBV5-1 with TRBJ1-1; D may be TRBD1 (5 bases). V gave up 5 bases and J gave up 5 bases, with 16 bases separating them. This CDR3 comprises 14 residues. From germline, CDR1 is SGHRS and CDR2 YFSETQ. The CDR3 loop reads CASSPGSLGTEAFF. The CDR3 DNA is TGCGCCAGCAGTCCAGGGTCCCTCGGGACTGAAGCTTTCTTT.

This chain links TRBV27 with TRBJ1-1; possible D gene TRBD1, 5 bases. CDR1 is MNHEY and CDR2 is SMNVEV in the germline V gene (reference sequence). The CDR3 runs to 16 residues. V shed 0 bases and J shed 2 bases, with 13 bases lying between them. This CDR3 reads CASSLSLGGANTEAFF. DNA for the CDR3: TGTGCCAGCAGTTTATCGCTTGGAGGGGCTAACACTGAAGCTTTCTTT.

V is TRBV30 and J is TRBJ2-1; 11 nucleotides align to TRBD2. Germline assignment: CDR1 GTSNPN and CDR2 SVGIG (reference sequence). V lost 0 bases and J lost 10; bases outside the gene matches: 5. This CDR3 comprises 14 residues. The CDR3 DNA is TGTGCCTGGAGTGTGGGGGCTAGCGGGAGGGAGCAGTTCTTC. This translates into CAWSVGASGREQFF.

The chain employs TRBV7-9 and TRBJ2-7; 7 nucleotides align to TRBD2. Germline CDR1 reads SEHNR; CDR2 reads FQNEAQ (reference sequence). There are 14 residues in the CDR3. Losses at the gene ends were 4 bases for V and 5 bases for J; bases not matched to a gene: 8. CDR3 region: CASSSQRGINEQYF. The CDR3 DNA follows: TGTGCCAGCAGCTCACAGCGGGGTATCAACGAGCAGTACTTC.

The table lists this clone with a count of one. An end of the junction does not agree with germline; a read error may underlie this. This chain connects TRBV9 to TRBJ1-1; tentatively, D is TRBD1 (6 bases). In germline, CDR1 is SGDLS, CDR2 YYNGEE. The CDR3 loop spans 13 amino acids. The CDR3 sequence: CGSSQGKITEAFF. The CDR3 DNA reads TGTGGCAGCAGCCAGGGGAAGATCACTGAAGCTTTCTTT.